These 20 T cell receptor beta chains came from one sample sequenced in a study of T-cell reconstitution after alpha-beta-depleted transplantation in children (dated by TCRdb to the mid-2010s). In the paper's terms, the treatment or condition label means: allogeneic hematopoietic cell transplantation with graft depleted of TCRalphabeta T cells and CD19 B cells. Libraries were built with PCR. Sequencing was carried out with an Illumina HiSeq 2500. Molecular barcoding was employed in the preparation of TCR libraries, with unique molecular identifiers being used to normalize TCRbeta repertoire quantification. TCRdb trimmed public reads at Q25 via fastp, called clones via MiXCR and kept in-frame beta chains. When rows share a CDR3 protein, they turn into one entry using the most common DNA and genes. For this sample the table gives hundreds of thousands of distinct CDR3 sequences, of which 15% to 20% were detected only once. The ten largest account for approximately 38% of the sample.

The sample consisted of PBMCs, mostly from graft donor cells, taken 360 days after TCRalphabeta/CD19-depleted stem cell transplant. The origin of the receptors is a male patient aged 2 to 9 who had a stem cell transplant for acute lymphoblastic leukemia, so the T cells may come from the graft donor.

In DNA, the CDR3 is TGTGCCAGCAGCTCCCGAGGACTAGCGGGATGGGTCTCCTACGAGCAGTACTTC. Its translation: CASSSRGLAGWVSYEQYF. This chain uses TRBV6-2 or TRBV6-3 with TRBJ2-7; TRBD2 aligns across 12 bases. CDR1 MNHEY and CDR2 SVGEGT come from the germline V gene. CDR3 length equals 18 residues. Losses at the gene ends were 6 bases for V and 0 bases for J; bases not matched to a gene: 12.

This clonotype was seen a handful of times. V is TRBV7-2 and J is TRBJ2-5, with D perhaps TRBD2 (5 bases). Between the trimmed V and J ends, which lost 5 bases and 4 bases, there was a span of 14 bases. The CDR3 sequence is 14 residues long. The germline CDR1 and CDR2 sequences are SGHTA and FQGNSA. CDR3 coding DNA: TGTGCCAGCAGCGTCCCAGTCCGGGGAGAGACCCAGTACTTC. This encodes CASSVPVRGETQYF.

The table lists this clonotype with a few counts. J is TRBJ2-1 and V is TRBV27; D unresolved. V lost 5 bases and J lost 4, with 15 bases in between. Germline V lookup: CDR1 MNHEY, CDR2 SMNVEV (reference sequence). CDR3 size: 15 residues. The CDR3 DNA is TGTGCCAGCAGTCCCTATCGCAATAGATACAATGAGCAGTTCTTC. Residues: CASSPYRNRYNEQFF.

The V gene is TRBV6-2 or TRBV6-3, the J gene TRBJ1-1; 9 bases fit TRBD1. This CDR3 comprises 15 residues. CDR1 MNHEY and CDR2 SVGEGT come from the germline V gene. V gave up 5 bases and J gave up 7 bases; unmatched junction bases: 11. DNA for the CDR3: TGTGCCAGCAGTCACGCCGGGACAGGGCGCGTTGAAGCTTTCTTT. Its translation is CASSHAGTGRVEAFF.

This chain links TRBV20-1 with TRBJ1-2; D may be TRBD1 (5 bases). Looked up from germline, CDR1 is DFQATT and CDR2 is SNEGSKA (reference sequence). Trimming took off 3 bases at V and 2 bases at J, with 10 bases between the two ends. The CDR3 has 13 residues. CDR3 sequence reads: CSARGTANYGYTF. The CDR3 DNA reads TGCAGTGCTAGGGGGACGGCGAACTATGGCTACACCTTC.

This clonotype was recorded at least ten times. The gene calls are TRBV7-9 and TRBJ2-5; TRBD1 is a possible D gene (6 bases). Germline CDR1 SEHNR, CDR2 FQNEAQ (reference sequence). The V gene lost 3 bases and the J gene lost 5 bases, with 13 bases spanning the gap. The CDR3 loop spans 14 amino acids. CDR3 sequence: CASSFAAGEETQYF. The CDR3 DNA follows: TGTGCCAGCAGCTTTGCAGCAGGGGAGGAGACCCAGTACTTC.

The V call is TRBV12-3 or TRBV12-4, the J call TRBJ1-4; a weak D match, TRBD1 (6 bases). The CDR3 is 15 residues long. Between the trimmed V and J ends, which lost 0 bases and 8 bases, there was a span of 13 bases. CDR3 residues: CASSLAGGQREKLFF. The CDR3 nucleotides are TGTGCCAGCAGTTTAGCAGGGGGGCAGAGGGAAAAACTGTTTTTT.

This clonotype appeared a few times. V is TRBV12-3 or TRBV12-4 and J is TRBJ2-4; 9 positions agree with TRBD1. The CDR3 sequence is 15 residues long. V trimming: 6 bases; J trimming: 8 bases; junction bases outside the gene matches: 11. For the CDR3, the DNA is TGTGCCAGCAGCCTTGGACAGGGGAGGTGGGACATTCAGTACTTC. As protein: CASSLGQGRWDIQYF.

The rearrangement uses TRBV18 and TRBJ1-3; D is uncertain. Germline V gene data show CDR1 as KGHSH and CDR2 as LQKENI. Trimming left V 8 bases short and J 0 bases short, with 8 bases between. This CDR3 contains 13 residues. CDR3: CASQDNSGNTIYF. The CDR3 DNA sequence: TGTGCCAGCCAAGACAACTCTGGAAACACCATATATTTT.

V and J are TRBV28 and TRBJ2-4, with D perhaps matching TRBD1 (6 bases). Deletions cut 2 bases from V and 12 bases from J, with 17 bases between. Looked up from germline, CDR1 is MDHEN and CDR2 is SYDVKM. The CDR3 sequence is 14 residues long. The CDR3 DNA reads as TGTGCCAGCAGTTTACCGGGACACGGAAGCACTCAGTACTTC. Encoded protein: CASSLPGHGSTQYF. Supplemented by reference TRBV28 and TRBJ2-4, the full variable domain reads DVKVTQSSRYLVKRTGEKVFLECVQDMDHENMFWYRQDPGLGLRLIYFSYDVKMKEKGDIPEGYSVSREKKERFSLILESASTNQTSMYLCASSLPGHGSTQYFGAGTRLSVL.

This clonotype was observed a handful of times. This chain links TRBV18 with TRBJ1-1; the match to TRBD1 covers 10 bases. Unmatched junction bases numbered 3, after V lost 2 bases and J lost 3 bases. The CDR3 length is 15 residues. CDR1 and CDR2 (germline): KGHSH, LQKENI. The CDR3 bases are TGTGCCAGCTCACCAGAGACAGGGGGCTACACTGAAGCTTTCTTT. As protein: CASSPETGGYTEAFF.

This clonotype was counted many times. The genes are TRBV7-9 and TRBJ2-7, with D uncertain. The V gene lost 4 bases and the J gene lost 6 bases, with 10 bases spanning the gap. The CDR3 contains 12 residues. CDR1 and CDR2 from the germline V gene are SEHNR and FQNEAQ (reference sequence). The CDR3 DNA reads as TGTGCCAGCAGCTATGGCGTTGGCGAGCAGTACTTC. Translated: CASSYGVGEQYF.

This clonotype has ten or more counts. The chain couples TRBV4-2 to TRBJ2-1, with D maybe TRBD2 (7 bases). This CDR3 comprises 17 residues. Between the trimmed V and J ends, which lost 0 bases and 0 bases, there was a span of 12 bases. Germline values: CDR1 LGHNA, CDR2 YNFKEQ. The CDR3 is CASSQDKGGSSYNEQFF. For the CDR3, the DNA is TGTGCCAGCAGCCAAGATAAGGGGGGGAGCTCCTACAATGAGCAGTTCTTC.

J is TRBJ1-1 and V is TRBV25-1; D ambiguous. The CDR3 runs 17 residues. The germline gives CDR1 MGHDK, CDR2 SYGVNS. V was pared by 3 bases and J by 0 bases, with 17 bases between. The CDR3 loop reads CASSDLNSDTMNTEAFF. CDR3 nucleotide sequence: TGTGCCAGCAGTGATCTAAACTCCGATACAATGAACACTGAAGCTTTCTTT.

There are a few counts of this clonotype. The rearrangement joins TRBV12-3 or TRBV12-4 to TRBJ2-5; TRBD2 matches at 10 bases. V was pared by 3 bases and J by 4 bases, with 11 bases of the junction left unmatched. This CDR3 has 17 amino acids. Here the CDR3 reads CASSLSLAGAWGETQYF. The CDR3 coding sequence is TGTGCCAGCAGTTTGTCGCTAGCGGGAGCGTGGGGAGAGACCCAGTACTTC.

This clonotype appeared a few times. This chain connects TRBV29-1 to TRBJ2-1; 11 bases align to TRBD1. CDR1 is SQVTM, CDR2 ANQGSEA, per germline. After removal of 1 base from V and 2 bases from J, the junction contained 1 base not matched to a gene. The CDR3 contains 15 residues. CDR3 loop: CSVEGTGGPYNEQFF. The CDR3 DNA is TGCAGCGTTGAAGGGACAGGGGGCCCCTACAATGAGCAGTTCTTC.

This clonotype occurred a few times. The rearrangement joins TRBV4-3 to TRBJ1-1, with unresolved D. This CDR3 comprises 13 residues. The germline V gene has CDR1 LGHNA and CDR2 YSLEER. V was shortened by 4 bases and J by 4 bases, with 10 bases between the two germline ends. In DNA form, the CDR3 reads TGCGCCAGCAGCCTCTCGTTTAGCACTGAAGCTTTCTTT. This translates into CASSLSFSTEAFF.

This chain uses TRBV7-2 with TRBJ2-7; TRBD2 agrees at 9 bases. V was clipped by 6 bases and J by 4 bases; unmatched bases: 7. The CDR3 spans 14 residues. Looked up from germline, CDR1 is SGHTA and CDR2 is FQGNSA. CDR3 DNA sequence: TGTGCCAGCAGGCCAGCGGGAGGCCCTTACGAGCAGTACTTC. Its protein is CASRPAGGPYEQYF.

V and J are TRBV27 and TRBJ2-5; 8 bases map to TRBD1. The V and J ends lost 5 bases and 13 bases, in that order; junction bases with no gene match: 6. CDR1 MNHEY and CDR2 SMNVEV come from the germline V gene (reference sequence). The CDR3 contains 11 residues. Here the CDR3 DNA reads TGTGCCAGCAGTAGCAGGGGGCCCTGGTACTTC. It specifies CASSSRGPWYF.

This clonotype was recorded at least ten times. V gene TRBV10-2 combines with J gene TRBJ2-2; 8 bases are a match to TRBD1. CDR1 is WSHSY and CDR2 is SAAADI in the germline V gene. This CDR3 is 14 amino acids long. V shed 7 bases and J 3 bases; nucleotides not matched to a gene: 4. The CDR3 DNA is TGCGCCAGCAATAACAGGGGGTACACCGGGGAGCTGTTTTTT. Translated: CASNNRGYTGELFF.